One sample yielded the 2 T cell receptor beta chains listed below, sequenced in a study of PD-1 blockade in mismatch repair-deficient tumors. Only in-frame clones appear in the TCRdb table, and some are missing; sequencing was by immunoSEQ multiplex PCR. The sample records 80,000 to 130,000 clones, 82% being singletons. Source: peripheral blood, taken approximately 36 weeks after starting pembrolizumab. Receptor source: an adult with mismatch repair-deficient cancer.

This clone was picked up one time. The V gene is TRBV5-1, the J gene TRBJ2-3, with a weak D call TRBD2 (5 bases). The CDR3 length is 13 residues. The germline V gene encodes CDR1 SGHRS and CDR2 YFSETQ. Trimming removed 4 bases at V and 4 bases at J, with 10 bases between. DNA of the CDR3: TGCGCCAGCAGCCCGGAGGTTCCAGATACGCAGTATTTT. This gives the protein CASSPEVPDTQYF.

The chain recombines TRBV10-2 with TRBJ1-4; D might be TRBD1 (6 bases). Per the germline V gene, CDR1 is WSHSY and CDR2 is SAAADI. This CDR3 has 14 amino acids. Trimming shortened V by 6 bases and J by 4 bases, and 12 bases separated the two germline ends. CDR3 coding DNA: TGCGCCAGCAGGCAGGGGTATAATAATGAAAAACTGTTTTTT. This encodes CASRQGYNNEKLFF.